This T cell receptor beta chain emerged from a study of cytomegalovirus exposure and HLA in healthy donors. Germline V gene sequence: CDR1 PRHDT, CDR2 FYEKMQ (reference sequence). The CDR3 has 17 residues. V lost 4 bases and J lost 2; bases outside the gene matches: 10. The PCR employed 60 Vbeta primers together with 13 Jbeta primers. TCRdb keeps only in-frame clones here, not all; method: immunoSEQ multiplex PCR. Here the sample spans roughly 100,000 clones, roughly four fifths being singletons. Comment on this clone: The antigen remains unidentified.

Overall study results and limits: The availability of immune exposure information extended only to CMV serostatus.

Sequencing used PBMCs. The TCR sequence derives from a woman between 18 and 29 years old in good health and CMV-seropositive. The chain combines TRBV13 with TRBJ2-1; 8 bases fit TRBD2. The CDR3 here is CASSYRLAPTTYNEQFF. DNA for the CDR3: TGTGCCAGCAGCTACCGACTAGCGCCTACCACCTACAATGAGCAGTTCTTC.